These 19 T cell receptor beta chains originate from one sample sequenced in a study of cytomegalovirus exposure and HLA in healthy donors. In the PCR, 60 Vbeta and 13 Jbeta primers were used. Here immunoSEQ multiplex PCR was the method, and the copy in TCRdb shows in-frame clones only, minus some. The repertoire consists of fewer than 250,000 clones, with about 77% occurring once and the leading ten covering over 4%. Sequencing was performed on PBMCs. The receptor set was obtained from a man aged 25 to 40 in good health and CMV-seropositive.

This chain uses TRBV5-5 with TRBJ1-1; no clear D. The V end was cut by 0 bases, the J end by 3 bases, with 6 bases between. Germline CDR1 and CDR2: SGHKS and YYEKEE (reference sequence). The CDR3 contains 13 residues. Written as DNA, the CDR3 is TGTGCCAGCAGCTTGGGAGATGACACTGAAGCTTTCTTT. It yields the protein CASSLGDDTEAFF.

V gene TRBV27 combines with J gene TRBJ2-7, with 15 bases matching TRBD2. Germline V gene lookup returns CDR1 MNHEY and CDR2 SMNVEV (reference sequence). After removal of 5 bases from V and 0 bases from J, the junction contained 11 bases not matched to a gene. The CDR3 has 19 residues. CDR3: CASSPSGTSGRSSSYEQYF. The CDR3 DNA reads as TGTGCCAGCAGTCCAAGTGGGACTAGCGGGAGGTCGAGCTCCTACGAGCAGTACTTC.

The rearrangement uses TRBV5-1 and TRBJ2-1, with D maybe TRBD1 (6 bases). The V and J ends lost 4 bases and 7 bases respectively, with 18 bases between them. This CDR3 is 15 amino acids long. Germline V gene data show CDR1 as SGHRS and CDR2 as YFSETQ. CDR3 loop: CASSVEQGSRNEQFF. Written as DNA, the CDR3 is TGCGCCAGCAGCGTGGAACAGGGTTCTCGTAATGAGCAGTTCTTC.

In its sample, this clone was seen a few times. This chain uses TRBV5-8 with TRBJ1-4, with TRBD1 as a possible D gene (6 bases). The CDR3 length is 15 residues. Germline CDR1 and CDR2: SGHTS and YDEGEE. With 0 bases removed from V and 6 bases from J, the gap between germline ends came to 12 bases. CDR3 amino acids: CASSLGTAEHEKLFF. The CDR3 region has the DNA TGTGCCAGCAGCTTGGGGACAGCCGAACATGAAAAACTGTTTTTT.

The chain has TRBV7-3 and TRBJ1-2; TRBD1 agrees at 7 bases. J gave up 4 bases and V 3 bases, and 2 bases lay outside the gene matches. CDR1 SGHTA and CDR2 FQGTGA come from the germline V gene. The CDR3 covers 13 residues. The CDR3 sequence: CASSFDRAYGYTF. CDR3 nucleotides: TGTGCCAGCAGCTTTGACAGGGCCTATGGCTACACCTTC.

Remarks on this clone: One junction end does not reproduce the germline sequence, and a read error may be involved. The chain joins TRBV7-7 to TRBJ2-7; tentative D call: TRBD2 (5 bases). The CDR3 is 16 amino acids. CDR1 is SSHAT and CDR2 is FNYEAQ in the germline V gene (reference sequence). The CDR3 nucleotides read TGTGCTAGCAGCTTAAGTTCGCGGGCCCTGAACTACGAGCAGTACTTC. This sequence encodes CASSLSSRALNYEQYF.

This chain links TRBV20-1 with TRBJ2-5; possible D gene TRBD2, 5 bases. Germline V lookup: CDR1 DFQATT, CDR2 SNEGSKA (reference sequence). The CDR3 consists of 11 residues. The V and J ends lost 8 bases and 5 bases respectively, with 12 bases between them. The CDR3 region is CSPRGPETQYF. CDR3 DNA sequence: TGCAGTCCCCGAGGGCCGGAGACCCAGTACTTC.

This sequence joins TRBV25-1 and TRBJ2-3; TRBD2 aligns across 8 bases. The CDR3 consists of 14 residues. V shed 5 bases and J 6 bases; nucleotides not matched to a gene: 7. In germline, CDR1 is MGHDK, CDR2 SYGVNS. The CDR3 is CASSTSGSRDTQYF. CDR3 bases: TGTGCCAGCAGTACCAGCGGGAGTCGGGATACGCAGTATTTT.

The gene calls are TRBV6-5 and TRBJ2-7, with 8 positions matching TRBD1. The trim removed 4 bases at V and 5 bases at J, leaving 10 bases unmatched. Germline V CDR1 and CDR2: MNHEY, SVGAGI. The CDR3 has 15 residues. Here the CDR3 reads CASSFSVTGAHEQYF. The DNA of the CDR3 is TGTGCCAGCAGTTTCTCCGTGACAGGGGCCCACGAGCAGTACTTC.

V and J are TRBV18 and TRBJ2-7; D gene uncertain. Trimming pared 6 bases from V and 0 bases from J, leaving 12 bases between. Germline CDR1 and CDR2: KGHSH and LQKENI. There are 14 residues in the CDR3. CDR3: CASSFSSLSYEQYF. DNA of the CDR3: TGTGCCAGCTCCTTTAGCTCCCTCTCCTACGAGCAGTACTTC.

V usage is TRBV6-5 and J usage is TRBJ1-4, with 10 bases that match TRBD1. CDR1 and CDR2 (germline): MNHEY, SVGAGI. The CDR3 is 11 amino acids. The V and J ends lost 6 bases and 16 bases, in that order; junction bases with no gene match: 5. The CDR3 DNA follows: TGTGCCAGCAGCCGGGGACAGGGGAAGTTTTTT. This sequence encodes CASSRGQGKFF.

The CDR3 coding sequence is TGTGCCAGCAGTGAAGGAGGTCAGCCCCAGCATTTT. Its protein is CASSEGGQPQHF. The chain has TRBV6-1 and TRBJ1-5; unclear D gene. Deletions cut 1 base from V and 6 bases from J, with 4 bases between. There are 12 residues in the CDR3. CDR1 is MNHNS, CDR2 SASEGT, per germline.

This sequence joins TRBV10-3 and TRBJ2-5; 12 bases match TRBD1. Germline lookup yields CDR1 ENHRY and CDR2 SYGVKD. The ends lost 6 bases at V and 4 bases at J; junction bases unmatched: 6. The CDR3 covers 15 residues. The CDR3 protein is CAIRGQGAVGETQYF. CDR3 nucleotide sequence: TGTGCCATCAGGGGACAGGGGGCGGTGGGAGAGACCCAGTACTTC.

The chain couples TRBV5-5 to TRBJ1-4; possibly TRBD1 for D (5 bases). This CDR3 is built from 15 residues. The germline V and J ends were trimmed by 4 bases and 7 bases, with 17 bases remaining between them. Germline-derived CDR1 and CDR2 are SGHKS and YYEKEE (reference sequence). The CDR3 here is CASSPTRDPGEKLFF. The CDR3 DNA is TGTGCCAGCAGCCCGACCAGGGATCCGGGTGAAAAACTGTTTTTT.

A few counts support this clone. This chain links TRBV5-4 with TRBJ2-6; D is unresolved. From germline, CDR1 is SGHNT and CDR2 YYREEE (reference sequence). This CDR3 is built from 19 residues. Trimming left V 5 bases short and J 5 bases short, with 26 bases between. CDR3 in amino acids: CASRRGPKTKIPWANVLTF. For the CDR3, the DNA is TGTGCCAGCAGACGAGGTCCCAAAACTAAGATCCCCTGGGCCAACGTCCTGACTTTC.

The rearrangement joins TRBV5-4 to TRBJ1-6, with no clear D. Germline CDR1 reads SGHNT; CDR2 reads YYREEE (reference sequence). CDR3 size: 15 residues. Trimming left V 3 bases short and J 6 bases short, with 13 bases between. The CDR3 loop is CASSSPGTGNSPLHF. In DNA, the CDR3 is TGTGCCAGCAGCTCCCCGGGAACGGGTAATTCACCCCTCCACTTT.

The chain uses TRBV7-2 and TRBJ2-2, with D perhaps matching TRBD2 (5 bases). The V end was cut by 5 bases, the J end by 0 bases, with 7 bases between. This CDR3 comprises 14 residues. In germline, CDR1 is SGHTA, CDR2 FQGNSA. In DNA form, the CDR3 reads TGTGCCAGCAGCCCCGGGACGAACACCGGGGAGCTGTTTTTT. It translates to CASSPGTNTGELFF. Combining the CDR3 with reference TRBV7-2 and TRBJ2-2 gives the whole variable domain GAGVSQSPSNKVTEKGKDVELRCDPISGHTALYWYRQSLGQGLEFLIYFQGNSAPDKSGLPSDRFSAERTGGSVSTLTIQRTQQEDSAVYLCASSPGTNTGELFFGEGSRLTVL.

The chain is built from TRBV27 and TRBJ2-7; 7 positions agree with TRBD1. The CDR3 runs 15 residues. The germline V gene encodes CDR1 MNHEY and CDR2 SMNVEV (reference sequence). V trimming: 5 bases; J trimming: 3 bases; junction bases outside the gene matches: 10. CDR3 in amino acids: CASSRPTGTHYEQYF. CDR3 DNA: TGTGCCAGCAGTCGGCCGACAGGGACGCACTACGAGCAGTACTTC.

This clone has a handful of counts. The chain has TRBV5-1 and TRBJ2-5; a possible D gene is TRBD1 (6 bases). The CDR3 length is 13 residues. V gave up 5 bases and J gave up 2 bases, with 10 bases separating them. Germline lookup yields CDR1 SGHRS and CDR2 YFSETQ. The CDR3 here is CASRLGQQETQYF. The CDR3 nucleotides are TGCGCCAGCAGGCTTGGACAGCAAGAGACCCAGTACTTC.